This is a list of T cell receptor beta chains from one sample in a study of blood T cells in healthy people across ages. From the 5' RACE reads, TCRdb called clonotypes with MiXCR, one entry per CDR3 protein. The repertoire consists of 1.5 million to 2 million distinct CDR3 sequences, with around half occurring once and the leading ten covering less than 2.5%. The sequenced material came from blood. The receptors were sampled from a woman aged 40 to 50 in good health. Each CDR3 is given with its conserved first and last residue. Fields, in order: CDR3 protein, CDR3 DNA, V gene, D gene, clone size, J gene. A D gene is named only where the DNA matches it firmly. The size entry is marked missing in some rows and otherwise reads once, few, many or a size class.

CASSYDRTYNEQFF	TGTGCCAGCAGTTACGACAGAACCTACAATGAGCAGTTCTTC	TRBV6-5	-	-	TRBJ2-1
CASSQRSLADSSTDTQYF	TGTGCCAGCAGCCAAAGGTCCCTAGCGGACTCTAGCACAGATACGCAGTATTTT	TRBV3-1	TRBD2	-	TRBJ2-3
CASSEYPGEGTEAFF	TGTGCCAGCAGTGAATATCCAGGGGAGGGCACTGAAGCTTTCTTT	TRBV25-1	-	few	TRBJ1-1
CASSSPGTSVLATDTQYF	TGTGCCAGCAGCTCACCAGGGACTAGCGTCCTAGCGACAGATACGCAGTATTTT	TRBV7-2	TRBD2	-	TRBJ2-3
CASSLVGGDRNEKLFF	TGCGCCAGCAGCTTGGTAGGGGGCGATCGGAATGAAAAACTGTTTTTT	TRBV5-1	TRBD1	-	TRBJ1-4
CASSFQLGEETQYF	TGCGCCAGCAGCTTTCAGTTAGGAGAAGAGACCCAGTACTTC	TRBV5-1	-	-	TRBJ2-5
CASSYRDKRFGYTF	TGTGCCAGCAGTTACCGGGACAAGCGATTTGGCTACACCTTC	TRBV28	-	-	TRBJ1-2
CASSLSHWGDDQPQHF	TGTGCCAGCAGTCTATCCCATTGGGGGGACGATCAGCCCCAGCATTTT	TRBV28	-	-	TRBJ1-5
CSAPDSGYEQFF	TGCAGTGCTCCAGACTCAGGGTATGAGCAGTTCTTC	TRBV20-1	-	-	TRBJ2-1
CASSPRPGDYGYTF	TGTGCCAGCTCACCAAGGCCAGGGGACTATGGCTACACCTTC	TRBV18	-	-	TRBJ1-2
CSVEGPDRSLGYGYTF	TGCAGCGTTGAAGGCCCCGACAGATCCCTCGGGTATGGCTACACCTTC	TRBV29-1	-	-	TRBJ1-2
CASTMTGGPETQYF	TGTGCCAGCACAATGACGGGGGGGCCAGAGACCCAGTACTTC	TRBV6-6	TRBD2	-	TRBJ2-5
CATSDLGAGPHNEQFF	TGTGCCACCAGTGATTTGGGCGCGGGGCCGCACAATGAGCAGTTCTTC	TRBV24-1	-	-	TRBJ2-1
CASSQRGSNYGYTF	TGTGCCAGCAGCCAGCGGGGCTCTAACTATGGCTACACCTTC	TRBV3-1	-	many	TRBJ1-2
CASSYTQGETGFEQYF	TGTGCCAGCAGTTACACACAAGGGGAGACGGGATTCGAGCAGTACTTC	TRBV6-5	-	-	TRBJ2-7
CASIGTGKGYEQYF	TGTGCCAGCATTGGGACAGGAAAGGGCTACGAGCAGTACTTC	TRBV27	TRBD1	many	TRBJ2-7